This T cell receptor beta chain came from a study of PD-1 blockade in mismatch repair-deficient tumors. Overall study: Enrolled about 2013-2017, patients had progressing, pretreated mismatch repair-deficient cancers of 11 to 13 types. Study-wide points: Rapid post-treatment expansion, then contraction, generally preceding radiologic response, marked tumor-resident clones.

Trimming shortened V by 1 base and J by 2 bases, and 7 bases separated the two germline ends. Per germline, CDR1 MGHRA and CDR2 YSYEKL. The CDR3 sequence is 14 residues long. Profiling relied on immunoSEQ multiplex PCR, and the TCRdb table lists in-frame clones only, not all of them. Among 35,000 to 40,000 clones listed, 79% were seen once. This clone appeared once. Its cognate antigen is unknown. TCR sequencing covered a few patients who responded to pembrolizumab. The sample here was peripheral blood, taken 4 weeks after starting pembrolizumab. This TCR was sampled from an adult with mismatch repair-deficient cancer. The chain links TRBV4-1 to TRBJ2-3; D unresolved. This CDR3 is CASSQVPLTDTQYF. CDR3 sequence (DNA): TGCGCCAGCAGCCAAGTCCCTCTCACAGATACGCAGTATTTT.